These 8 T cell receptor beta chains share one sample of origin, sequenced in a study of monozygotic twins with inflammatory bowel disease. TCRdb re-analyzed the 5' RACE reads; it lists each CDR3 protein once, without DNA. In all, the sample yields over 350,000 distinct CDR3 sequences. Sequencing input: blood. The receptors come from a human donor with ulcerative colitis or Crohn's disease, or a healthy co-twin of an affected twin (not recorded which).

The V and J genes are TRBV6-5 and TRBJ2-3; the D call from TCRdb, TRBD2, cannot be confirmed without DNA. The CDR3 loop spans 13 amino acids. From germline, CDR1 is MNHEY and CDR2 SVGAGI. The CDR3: CASSYGGEDTQYF.

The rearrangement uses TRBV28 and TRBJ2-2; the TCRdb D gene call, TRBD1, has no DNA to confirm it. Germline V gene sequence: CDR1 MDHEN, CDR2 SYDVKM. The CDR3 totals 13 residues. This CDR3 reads CASTSQGNGELFF.

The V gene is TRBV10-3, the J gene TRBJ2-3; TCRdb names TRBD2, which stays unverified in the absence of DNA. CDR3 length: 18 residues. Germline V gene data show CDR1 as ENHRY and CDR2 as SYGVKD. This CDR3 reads CAISESWTSAFSTDTQYF.

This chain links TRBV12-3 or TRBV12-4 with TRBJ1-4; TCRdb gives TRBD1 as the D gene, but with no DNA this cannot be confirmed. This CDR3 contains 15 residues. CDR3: CASSRGGGTNEKLFF.

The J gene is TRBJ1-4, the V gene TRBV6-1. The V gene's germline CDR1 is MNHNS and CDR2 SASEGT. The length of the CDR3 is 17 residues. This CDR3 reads CASSEEKTLGANEKLFF.

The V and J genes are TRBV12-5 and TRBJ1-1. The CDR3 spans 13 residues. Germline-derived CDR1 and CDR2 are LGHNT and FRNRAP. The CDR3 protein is CASGLALGPEAFF. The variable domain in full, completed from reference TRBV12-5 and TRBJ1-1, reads DARVTQTPRHKVTEMGQEVTMRCQPILGHNTVFWYRQTMMQGLELLAYFRNRAPLDDSGMPKDRFSAEMPDATLATLKIQPSEPRDSAVYFCASGLALGPEAFFGQGTRLTVV.

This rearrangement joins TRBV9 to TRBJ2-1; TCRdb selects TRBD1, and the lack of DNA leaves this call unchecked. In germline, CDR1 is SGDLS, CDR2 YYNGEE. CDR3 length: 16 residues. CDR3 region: CASSGPGQGSYNEQFF.

Here the CDR3 reads CASSLGENNEQFF. The chain joins TRBV6-2 or TRBV6-3 to TRBJ2-1. The CDR3 is 13 amino acids. Germline CDR1 MNHEY, CDR2 SVGEGT.